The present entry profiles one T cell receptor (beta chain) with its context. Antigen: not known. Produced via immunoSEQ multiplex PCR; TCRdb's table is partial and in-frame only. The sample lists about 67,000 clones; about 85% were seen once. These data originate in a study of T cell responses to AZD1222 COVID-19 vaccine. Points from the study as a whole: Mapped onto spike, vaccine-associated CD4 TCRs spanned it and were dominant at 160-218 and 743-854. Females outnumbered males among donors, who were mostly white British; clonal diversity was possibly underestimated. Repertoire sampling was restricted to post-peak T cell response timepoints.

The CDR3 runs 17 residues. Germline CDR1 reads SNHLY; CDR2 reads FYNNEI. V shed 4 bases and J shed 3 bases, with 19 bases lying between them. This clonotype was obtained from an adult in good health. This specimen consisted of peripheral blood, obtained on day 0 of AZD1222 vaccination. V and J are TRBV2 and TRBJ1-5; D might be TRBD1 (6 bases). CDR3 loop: CASSALGGGSYNQPQHF. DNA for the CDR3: TGTGCCAGCAGTGCCTTGGGGGGCGGATCATACAATCAGCCCCAGCATTTT.